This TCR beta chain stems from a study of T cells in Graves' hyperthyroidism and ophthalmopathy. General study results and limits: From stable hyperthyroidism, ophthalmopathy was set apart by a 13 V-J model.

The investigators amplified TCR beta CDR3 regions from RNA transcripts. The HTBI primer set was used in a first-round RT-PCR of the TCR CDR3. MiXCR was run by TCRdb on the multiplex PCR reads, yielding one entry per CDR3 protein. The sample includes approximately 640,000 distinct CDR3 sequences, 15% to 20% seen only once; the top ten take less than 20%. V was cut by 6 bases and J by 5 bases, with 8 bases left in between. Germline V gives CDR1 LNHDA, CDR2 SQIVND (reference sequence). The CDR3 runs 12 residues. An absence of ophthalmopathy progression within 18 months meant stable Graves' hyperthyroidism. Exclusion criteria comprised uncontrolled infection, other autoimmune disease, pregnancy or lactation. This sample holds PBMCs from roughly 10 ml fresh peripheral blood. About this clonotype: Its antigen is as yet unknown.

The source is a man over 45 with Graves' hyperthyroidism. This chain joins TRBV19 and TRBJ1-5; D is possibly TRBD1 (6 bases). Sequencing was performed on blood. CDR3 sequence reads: CASRRGDQPQHF. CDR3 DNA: TGTGCCAGTAGGAGGGGGGATCAGCCCCAGCATTTT.